This T cell receptor (beta chain) was obtained from a study of blood T cell repertoires in COVID-19. Across the study: Material from acute and convalescent COVID-19 was sourced from the United States, Italy and Spain. From T cells, B-cell-depleted T cells, or PBMCs came the material, which was cDNA or gDNA.

The junction had 7 bases not matched to a gene; V was cut back by 7 bases and J by 7 bases. CDR1 and CDR2 from the germline V gene are MDHEN and SYDVKM. This CDR3 contains 14 residues. In the study's own analysis: It was from reference gene primer amplification that nucleated cell counts were estimated. Here immunoSEQ multiplex PCR was the method, and the copy in TCRdb shows in-frame clones only, minus some. D and trimming were read from the DNA, whereas the V and J calls and clone size are those reported in that table. The sample has tens of thousands of clones; approximately 78% are singletons. This chain links TRBV28 with TRBJ2-4; 10 bases are a match to TRBD1. The clonotype was recovered from a man over 45 with active or convalescent COVID-19. The sequenced sample was peripheral blood. The CDR3: CASNREDRGNIQYF. CDR3 nucleotides: TGTGCCAGCAACAGAGAGGACAGGGGGAACATTCAGTACTTC. Combining the CDR3 with reference TRBV28 and TRBJ2-4 gives the whole variable domain DVKVTQSSRYLVKRTGEKVFLECVQDMDHENMFWYRQDPGLGLRLIYFSYDVKMKEKGDIPEGYSVSREKKERFSLILESASTNQTSMYLCASNREDRGNIQYFGAGTRLSVL.